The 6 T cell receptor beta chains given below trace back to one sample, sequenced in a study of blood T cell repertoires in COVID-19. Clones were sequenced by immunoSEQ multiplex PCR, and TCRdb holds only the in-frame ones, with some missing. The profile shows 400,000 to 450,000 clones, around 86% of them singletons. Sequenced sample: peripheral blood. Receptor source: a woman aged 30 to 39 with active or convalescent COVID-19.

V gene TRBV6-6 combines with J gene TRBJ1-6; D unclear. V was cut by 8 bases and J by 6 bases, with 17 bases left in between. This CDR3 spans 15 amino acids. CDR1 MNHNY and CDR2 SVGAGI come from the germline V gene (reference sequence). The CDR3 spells CASGHIEGVNSPLHF. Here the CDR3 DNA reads TGTGCCAGCGGGCATATTGAGGGCGTTAATTCACCCCTCCACTTT.

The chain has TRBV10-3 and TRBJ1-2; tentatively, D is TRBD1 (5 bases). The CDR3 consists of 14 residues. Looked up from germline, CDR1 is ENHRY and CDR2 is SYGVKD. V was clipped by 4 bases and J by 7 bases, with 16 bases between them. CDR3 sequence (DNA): TGTGCCATCAGTGGTCAAACAGGATTTGGTGGCTACACCTTC. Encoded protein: CAISGQTGFGGYTF.

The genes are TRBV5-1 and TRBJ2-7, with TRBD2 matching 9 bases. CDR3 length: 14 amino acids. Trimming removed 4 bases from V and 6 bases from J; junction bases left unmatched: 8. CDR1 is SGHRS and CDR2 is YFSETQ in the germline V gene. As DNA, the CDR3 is TGCGCCAGCAGCATCCTAGCGGGAATAGGCGAGCAGTACTTC. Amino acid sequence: CASSILAGIGEQYF.

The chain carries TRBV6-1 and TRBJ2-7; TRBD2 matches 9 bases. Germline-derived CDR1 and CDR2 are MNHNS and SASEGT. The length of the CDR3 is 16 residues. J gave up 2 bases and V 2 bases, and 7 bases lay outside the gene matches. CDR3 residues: CASSEYVLAGTYEQYF. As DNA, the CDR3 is TGTGCCAGCAGTGAATATGTCCTAGCGGGAACCTACGAGCAGTACTTC.

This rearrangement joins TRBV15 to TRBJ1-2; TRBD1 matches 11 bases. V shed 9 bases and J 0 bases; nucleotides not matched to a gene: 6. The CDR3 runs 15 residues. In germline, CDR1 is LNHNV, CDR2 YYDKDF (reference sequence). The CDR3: CATRDRGSSNYGYTF. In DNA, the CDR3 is TGTGCCACTAGGGACAGGGGGAGCTCTAACTATGGCTACACCTTC.

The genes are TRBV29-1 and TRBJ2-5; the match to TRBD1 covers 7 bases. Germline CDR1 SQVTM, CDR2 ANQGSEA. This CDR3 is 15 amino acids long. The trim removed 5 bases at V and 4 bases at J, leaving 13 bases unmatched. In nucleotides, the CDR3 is TGCAGCGTTAGCACCGACAGGGTGGCTGGAGAGACCCAGTACTTC. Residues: CSVSTDRVAGETQYF.